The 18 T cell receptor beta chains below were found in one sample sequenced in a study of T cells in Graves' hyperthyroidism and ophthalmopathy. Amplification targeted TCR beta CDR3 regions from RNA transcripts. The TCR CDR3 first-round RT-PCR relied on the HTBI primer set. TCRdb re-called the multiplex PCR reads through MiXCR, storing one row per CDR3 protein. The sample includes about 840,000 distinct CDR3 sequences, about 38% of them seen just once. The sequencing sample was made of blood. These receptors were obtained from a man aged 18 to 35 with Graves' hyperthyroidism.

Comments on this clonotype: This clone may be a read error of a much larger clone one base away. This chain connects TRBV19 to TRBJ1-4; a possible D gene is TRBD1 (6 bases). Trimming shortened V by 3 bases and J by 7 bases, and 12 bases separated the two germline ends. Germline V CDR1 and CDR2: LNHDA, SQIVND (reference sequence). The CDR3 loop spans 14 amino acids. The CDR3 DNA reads TGTGCCAGTAGTATTCCAGGGACAAGTGAAAAACTGTTTTTT. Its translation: CASSIPGTSEKLFF. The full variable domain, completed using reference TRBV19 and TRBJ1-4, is DGGITQSPKYLFRKEGQNVTLSCEQNLNHDAMYWYRQDPGQGLRLIYYSQIVNDFQKGDIAEGYSVSREKKESFPLTVTSAQKNPTAFYLCASSIPGTSEKLFFGSGTQLSVL.

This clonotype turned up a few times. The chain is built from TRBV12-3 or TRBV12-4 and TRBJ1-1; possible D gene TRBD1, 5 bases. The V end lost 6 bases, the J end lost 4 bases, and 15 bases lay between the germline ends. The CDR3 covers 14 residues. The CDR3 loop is CASSPRYTGTEAFF. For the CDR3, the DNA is TGTGCCAGCAGCCCCCGGTACACAGGCACTGAAGCTTTCTTT.

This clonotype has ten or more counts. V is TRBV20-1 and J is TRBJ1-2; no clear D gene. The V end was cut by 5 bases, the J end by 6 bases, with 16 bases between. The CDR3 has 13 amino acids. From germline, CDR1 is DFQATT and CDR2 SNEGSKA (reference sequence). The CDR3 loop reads CSARRAGVDGYTF. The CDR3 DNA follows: TGCAGTGCTCGGCGGGCAGGCGTGGATGGCTACACCTTC.

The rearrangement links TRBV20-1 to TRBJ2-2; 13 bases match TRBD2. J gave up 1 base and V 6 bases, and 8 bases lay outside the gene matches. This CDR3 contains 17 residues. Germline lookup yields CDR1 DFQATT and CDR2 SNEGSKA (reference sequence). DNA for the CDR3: TGCAGTGCCGAAGGGACTAGCGGGGCAATGAACACCGGGGAGCTGTTTTTT. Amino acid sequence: CSAEGTSGAMNTGELFF.

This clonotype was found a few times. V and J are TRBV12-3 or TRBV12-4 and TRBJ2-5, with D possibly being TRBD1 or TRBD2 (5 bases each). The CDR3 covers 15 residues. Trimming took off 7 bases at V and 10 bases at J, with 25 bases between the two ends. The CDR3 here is CASNYPGRGLRDQYF. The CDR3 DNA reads TGTGCCAGCAATTACCCCGGACGGGGCCTAAGGGACCAGTACTTC.

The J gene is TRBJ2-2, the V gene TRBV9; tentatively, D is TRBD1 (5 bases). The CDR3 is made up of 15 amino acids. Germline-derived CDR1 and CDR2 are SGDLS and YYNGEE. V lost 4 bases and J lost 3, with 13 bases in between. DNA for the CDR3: TGTGCCAGCAGCCACTACAGGTGGTACACCGGGGAGCTGTTTTTT. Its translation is CASSHYRWYTGELFF.

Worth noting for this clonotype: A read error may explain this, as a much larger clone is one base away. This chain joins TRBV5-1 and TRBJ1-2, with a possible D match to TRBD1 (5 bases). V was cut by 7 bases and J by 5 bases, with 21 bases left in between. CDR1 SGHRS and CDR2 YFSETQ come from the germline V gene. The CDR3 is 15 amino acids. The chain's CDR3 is CASRRRLDKGYGYTF. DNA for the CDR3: TGCGCCAGCCGGCGGAGACTGGACAAGGGTTATGGCTACACCTTC.

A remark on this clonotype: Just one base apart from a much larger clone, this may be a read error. CDR3 in amino acids: CASSLALRKETQSF. Here the CDR3 DNA reads TGTGCCAGCAGCTTAGCACTTCGGAAAGAGACCCAGTCCTTC. The rearrangement uses TRBV7-9 and TRBJ2-5; D gene ambiguous. This CDR3 region has 14 residues. Germline lookup yields CDR1 SEHNR and CDR2 FQNEAQ (reference sequence).

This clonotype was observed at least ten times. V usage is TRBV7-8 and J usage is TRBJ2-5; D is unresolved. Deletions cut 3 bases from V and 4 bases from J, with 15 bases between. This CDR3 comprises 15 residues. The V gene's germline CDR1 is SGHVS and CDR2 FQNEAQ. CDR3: CASSFRQAVLETQYF. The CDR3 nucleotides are TGTGCCAGCAGCTTCCGGCAGGCGGTCTTAGAGACCCAGTACTTC.

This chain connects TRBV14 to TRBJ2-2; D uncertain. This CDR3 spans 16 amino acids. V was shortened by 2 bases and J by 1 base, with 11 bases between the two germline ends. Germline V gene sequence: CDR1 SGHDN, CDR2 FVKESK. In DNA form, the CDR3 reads TGTGCCAGCAGCCAAACCGCTCGACAGAACACCGGGGAGCTGTTTTTT. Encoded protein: CASSQTARQNTGELFF.

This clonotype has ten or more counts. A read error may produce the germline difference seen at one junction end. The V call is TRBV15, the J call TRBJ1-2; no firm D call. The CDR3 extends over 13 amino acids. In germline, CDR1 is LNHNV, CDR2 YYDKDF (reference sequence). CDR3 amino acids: CATSRDRVYGCTF. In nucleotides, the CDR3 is TGTGCCACCAGCAGAGATCGAGTTTATGGCTGCACCTTC. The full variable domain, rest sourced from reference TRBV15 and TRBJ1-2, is DAMVIQNPRYQVTQFGKPVTLSCSQTLNHNVMYWYQQKSSQAPKLLFHYYDKDFNNEADTPDNFQSRRPNTSFCFLDIRSPGLGDTAMYLCATSRDRVYGCTFGSGTRLTVV.

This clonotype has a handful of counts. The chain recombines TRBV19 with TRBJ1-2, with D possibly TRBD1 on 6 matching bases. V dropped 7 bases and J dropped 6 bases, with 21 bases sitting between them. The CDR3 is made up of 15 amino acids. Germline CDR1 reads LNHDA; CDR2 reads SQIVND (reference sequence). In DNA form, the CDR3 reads TGTGCCAGTACCCAGCGGGGTCCAGGGGCGGATGGCTACACCTTC. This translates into CASTQRGPGADGYTF.

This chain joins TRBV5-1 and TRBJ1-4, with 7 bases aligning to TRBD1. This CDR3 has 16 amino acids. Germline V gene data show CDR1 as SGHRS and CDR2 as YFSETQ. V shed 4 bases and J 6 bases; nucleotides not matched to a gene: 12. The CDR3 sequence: CASSRGRGGADEKLFF. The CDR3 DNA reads TGCGCCAGCAGCAGGGGGCGCGGGGGCGCTGATGAAAAACTGTTTTTT.

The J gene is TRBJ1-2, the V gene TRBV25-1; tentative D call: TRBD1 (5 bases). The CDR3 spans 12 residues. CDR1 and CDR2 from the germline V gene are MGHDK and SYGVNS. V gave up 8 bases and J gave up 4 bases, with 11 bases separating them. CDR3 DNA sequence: TGTGCCAGCCTACCCGGGGCCTATGGCTACACCTTC. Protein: CASLPGAYGYTF.

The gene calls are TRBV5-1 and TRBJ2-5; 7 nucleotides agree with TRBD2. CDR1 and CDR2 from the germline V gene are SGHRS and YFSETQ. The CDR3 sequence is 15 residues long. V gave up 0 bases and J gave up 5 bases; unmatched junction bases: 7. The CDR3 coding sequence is TGCGCCAGCAGCTTGGTTAGAGCGGGGACGGAGACCCAGTACTTC. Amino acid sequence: CASSLVRAGTETQYF.

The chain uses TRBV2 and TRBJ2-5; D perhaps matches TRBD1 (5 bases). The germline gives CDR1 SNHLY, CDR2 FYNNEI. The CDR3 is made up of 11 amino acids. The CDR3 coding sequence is TGTGCGTCGGGCAGGGCTGAGACCCAGTACTTC. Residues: CASGRAETQYF. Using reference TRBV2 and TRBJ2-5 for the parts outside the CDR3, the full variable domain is EPEVTQTPSHQVTQMGQEVILRCVPISNHLYFYWYRQILGQKVEFLVSFYNNEISEKSEIFDDQFSVERPDGSNFTLKIRSTKLEDSAMYFCASGRAETQYFGPGTRLLVL.

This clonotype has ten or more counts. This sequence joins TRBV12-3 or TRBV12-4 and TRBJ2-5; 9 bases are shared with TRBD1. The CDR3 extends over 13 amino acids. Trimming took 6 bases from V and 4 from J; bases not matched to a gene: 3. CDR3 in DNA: TGTGCCAGCAGACGGACAGGGGCAGAGACCCAGTACTTC. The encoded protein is CASRRTGAETQYF.

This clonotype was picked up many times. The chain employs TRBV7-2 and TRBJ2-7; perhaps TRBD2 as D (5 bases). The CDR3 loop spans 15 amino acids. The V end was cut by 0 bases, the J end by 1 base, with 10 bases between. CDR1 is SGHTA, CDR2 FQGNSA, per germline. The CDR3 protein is CASSLARGRSYEQYF. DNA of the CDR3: TGTGCCAGCAGCTTAGCTCGGGGTAGGTCCTACGAGCAGTACTTC.